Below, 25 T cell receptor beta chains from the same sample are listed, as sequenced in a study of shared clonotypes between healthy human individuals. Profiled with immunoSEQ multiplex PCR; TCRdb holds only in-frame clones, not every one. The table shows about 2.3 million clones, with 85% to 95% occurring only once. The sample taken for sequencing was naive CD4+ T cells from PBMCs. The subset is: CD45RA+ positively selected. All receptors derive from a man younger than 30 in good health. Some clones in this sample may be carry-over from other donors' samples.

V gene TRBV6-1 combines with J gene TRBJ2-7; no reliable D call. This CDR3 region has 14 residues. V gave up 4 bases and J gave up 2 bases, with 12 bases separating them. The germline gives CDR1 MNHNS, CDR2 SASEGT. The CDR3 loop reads CASSGGPGPYEQYF. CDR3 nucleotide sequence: TGTGCCAGCAGTGGTGGCCCGGGCCCCTACGAGCAGTACTTC.

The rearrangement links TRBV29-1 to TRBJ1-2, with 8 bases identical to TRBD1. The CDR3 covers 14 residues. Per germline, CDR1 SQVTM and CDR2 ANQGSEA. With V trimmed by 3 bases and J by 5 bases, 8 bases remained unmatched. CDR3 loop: CSVDGAGGGYGYTF. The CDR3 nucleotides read TGCAGCGTTGACGGGGCAGGGGGCGGATATGGCTACACCTTC.

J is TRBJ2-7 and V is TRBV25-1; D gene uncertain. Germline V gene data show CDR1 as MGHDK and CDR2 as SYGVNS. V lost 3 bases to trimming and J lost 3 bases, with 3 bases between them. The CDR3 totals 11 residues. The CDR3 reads CASSDRYEQYF. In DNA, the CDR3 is TGTGCCAGCAGTGACCGCTACGAGCAGTACTTC.

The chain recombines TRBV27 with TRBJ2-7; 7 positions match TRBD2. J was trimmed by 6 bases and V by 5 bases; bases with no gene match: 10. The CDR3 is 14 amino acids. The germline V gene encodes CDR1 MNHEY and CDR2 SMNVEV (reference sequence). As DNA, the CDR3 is TGTGCCAGCAGTCCCTGGGGTAGCGGGCGCGAGCAGTACTTC. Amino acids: CASSPWGSGREQYF.

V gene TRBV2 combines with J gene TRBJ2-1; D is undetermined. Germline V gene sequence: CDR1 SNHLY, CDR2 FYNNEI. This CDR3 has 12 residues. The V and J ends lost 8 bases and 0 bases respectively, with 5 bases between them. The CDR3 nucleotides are TGTGCCAGCCGCGGCTCCTACAATGAGCAGTTCTTC. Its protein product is CASRGSYNEQFF.

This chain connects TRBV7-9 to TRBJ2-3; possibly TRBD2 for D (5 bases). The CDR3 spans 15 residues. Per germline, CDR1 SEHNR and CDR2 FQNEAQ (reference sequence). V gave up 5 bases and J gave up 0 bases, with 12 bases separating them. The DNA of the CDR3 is TGTGCCAGCAGCCCACTGCGCGGGAGCACAGATACGCAGTATTTT. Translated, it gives CASSPLRGSTDTQYF.

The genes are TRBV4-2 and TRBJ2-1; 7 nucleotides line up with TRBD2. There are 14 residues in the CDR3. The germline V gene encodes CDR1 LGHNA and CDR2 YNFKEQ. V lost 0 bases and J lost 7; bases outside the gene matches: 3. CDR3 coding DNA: TGTGCCAGCAGCCAAGAACTAGCGAGTAATGAGCAGTTCTTC. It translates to CASSQELASNEQFF.

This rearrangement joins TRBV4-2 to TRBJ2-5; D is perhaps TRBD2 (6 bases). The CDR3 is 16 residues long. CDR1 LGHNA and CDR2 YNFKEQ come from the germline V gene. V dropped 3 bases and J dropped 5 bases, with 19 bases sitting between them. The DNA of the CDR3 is TGTGCCAGCAGCCACGGGGGACCGGAGGGCCAGGAGACCCAGTACTTC. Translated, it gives CASSHGGPEGQETQYF.

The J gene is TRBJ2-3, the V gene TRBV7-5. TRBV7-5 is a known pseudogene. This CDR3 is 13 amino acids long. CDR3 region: CASRYGFTDTQYF. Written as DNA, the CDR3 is TGTGCCAGCAGATACGGTTTCACAGATACGCAGTATTTT.

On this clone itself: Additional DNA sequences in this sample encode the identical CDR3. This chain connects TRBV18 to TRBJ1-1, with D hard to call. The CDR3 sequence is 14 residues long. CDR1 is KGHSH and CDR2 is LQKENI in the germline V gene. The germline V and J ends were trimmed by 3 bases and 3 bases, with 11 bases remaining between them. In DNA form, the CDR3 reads TGTGCCAGCTCACCGGTCGGAGGAGACACTGAAGCTTTCTTT. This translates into CASSPVGGDTEAFF. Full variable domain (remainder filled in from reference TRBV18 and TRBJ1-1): NAGVMQNPRHLVRRRGQEARLRCSPMKGHSHVYWYRQLPEEGLKFMVYLQKENIIDESGMPKERFSAEFPKEGPSILRIQQVVRGDSAAYFCASSPVGGDTEAFFGQGTRLTVV.

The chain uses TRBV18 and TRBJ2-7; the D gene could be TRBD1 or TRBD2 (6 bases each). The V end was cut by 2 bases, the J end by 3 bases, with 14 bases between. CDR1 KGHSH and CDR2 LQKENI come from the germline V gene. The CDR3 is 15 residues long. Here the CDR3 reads CASSPLAGEVYEQYF. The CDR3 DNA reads TGTGCCAGCTCACCATTGGCAGGGGAGGTCTACGAGCAGTACTTC.

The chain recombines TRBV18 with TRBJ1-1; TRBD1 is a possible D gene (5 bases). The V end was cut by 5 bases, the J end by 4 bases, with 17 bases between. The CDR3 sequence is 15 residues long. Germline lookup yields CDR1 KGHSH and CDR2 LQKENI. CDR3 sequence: CASSGAGRRGTEAFF. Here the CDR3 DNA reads TGTGCCAGCTCAGGGGCAGGGAGGAGGGGCACTGAAGCTTTCTTT.

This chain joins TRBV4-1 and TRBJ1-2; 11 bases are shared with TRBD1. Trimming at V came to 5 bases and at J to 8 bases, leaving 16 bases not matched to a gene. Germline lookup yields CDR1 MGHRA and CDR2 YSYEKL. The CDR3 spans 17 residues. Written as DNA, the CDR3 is TGCGCCAGCAGCGCGACCTCCGGGGGACAGGGGGTGGTAGGCTACACCTTC. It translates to CASSATSGGQGVVGYTF.

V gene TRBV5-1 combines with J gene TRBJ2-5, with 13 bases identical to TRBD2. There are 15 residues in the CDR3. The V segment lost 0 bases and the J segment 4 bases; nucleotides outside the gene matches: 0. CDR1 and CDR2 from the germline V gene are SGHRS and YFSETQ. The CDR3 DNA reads TGCGCCAGCAGCTTGGGGACTAGCGGGAGAGAGACCCAGTACTTC. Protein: CASSLGTSGRETQYF.

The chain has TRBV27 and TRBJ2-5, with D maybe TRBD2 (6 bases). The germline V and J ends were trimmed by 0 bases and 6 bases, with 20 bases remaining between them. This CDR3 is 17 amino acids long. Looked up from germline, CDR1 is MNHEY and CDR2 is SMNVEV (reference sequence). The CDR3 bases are TGTGCCAGCAGTTTATCGGGGGGTACTAATGCCGTAAAGACCCAGTACTTC. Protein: CASSLSGGTNAVKTQYF.

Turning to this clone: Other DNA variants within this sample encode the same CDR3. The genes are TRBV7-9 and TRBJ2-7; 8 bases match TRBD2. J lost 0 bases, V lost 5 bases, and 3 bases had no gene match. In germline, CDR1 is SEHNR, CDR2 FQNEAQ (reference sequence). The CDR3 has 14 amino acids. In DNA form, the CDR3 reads TGTGCCAGCAGCCTCGGGACTAGCTCCTACGAGCAGTACTTC. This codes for CASSLGTSSYEQYF.

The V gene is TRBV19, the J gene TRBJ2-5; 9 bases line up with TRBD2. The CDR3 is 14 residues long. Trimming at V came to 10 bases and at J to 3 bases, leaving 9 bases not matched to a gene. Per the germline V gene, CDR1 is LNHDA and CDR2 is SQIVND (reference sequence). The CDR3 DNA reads TGTGCCACCCAGAGGGTAGCGGGAGAAGAGACCCAGTACTTC. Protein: CATQRVAGEETQYF.

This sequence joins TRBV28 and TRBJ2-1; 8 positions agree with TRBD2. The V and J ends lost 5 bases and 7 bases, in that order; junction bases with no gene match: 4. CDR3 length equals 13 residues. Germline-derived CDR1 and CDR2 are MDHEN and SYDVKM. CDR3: CASSPLAGNEQFF. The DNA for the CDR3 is TGTGCCAGCAGTCCCTTAGCGGGGAATGAGCAGTTCTTC.

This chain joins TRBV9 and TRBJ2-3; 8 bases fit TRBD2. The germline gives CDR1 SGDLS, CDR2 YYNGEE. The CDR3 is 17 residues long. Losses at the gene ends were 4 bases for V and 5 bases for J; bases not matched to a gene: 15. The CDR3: CASSLSGRGRLGDTQYF. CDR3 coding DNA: TGTGCCAGCAGCTTAAGCGGTCGCGGGAGGTTGGGAGATACGCAGTATTTT.

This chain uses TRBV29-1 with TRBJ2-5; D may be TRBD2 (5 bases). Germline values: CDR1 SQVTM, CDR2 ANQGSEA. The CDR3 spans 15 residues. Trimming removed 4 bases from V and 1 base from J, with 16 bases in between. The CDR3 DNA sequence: TGCAGCGTTGGCCGGATGGGGAGTCTCCAAGAGACCCAGTACTTC. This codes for CSVGRMGSLQETQYF.

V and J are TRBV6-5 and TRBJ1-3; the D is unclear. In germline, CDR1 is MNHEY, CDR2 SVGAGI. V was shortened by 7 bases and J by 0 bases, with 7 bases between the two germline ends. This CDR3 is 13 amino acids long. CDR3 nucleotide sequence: TGTGCCAGCACCCGGGGCTCTGGAAACACCATATATTTT. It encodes CASTRGSGNTIYF.

As DNA, the CDR3 is TGTGCCAGCAGTTTACTGGGGAAACAGCCCCAGCATTTT. Its protein is CASSLLGKQPQHF. The chain has TRBV27 and TRBJ1-5; D unclear. The V end lost 2 bases, the J end lost 7 bases, and 9 bases lay between the germline ends. This CDR3 comprises 13 residues. Germline lookup yields CDR1 MNHEY and CDR2 SMNVEV (reference sequence).

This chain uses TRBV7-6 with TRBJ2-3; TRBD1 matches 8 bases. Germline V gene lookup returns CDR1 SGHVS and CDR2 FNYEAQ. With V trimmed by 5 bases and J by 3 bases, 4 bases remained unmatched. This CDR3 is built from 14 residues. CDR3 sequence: CASSPGTGTDTQYF. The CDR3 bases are TGTGCCAGCAGCCCCGGGACAGGAACAGATACGCAGTATTTT.

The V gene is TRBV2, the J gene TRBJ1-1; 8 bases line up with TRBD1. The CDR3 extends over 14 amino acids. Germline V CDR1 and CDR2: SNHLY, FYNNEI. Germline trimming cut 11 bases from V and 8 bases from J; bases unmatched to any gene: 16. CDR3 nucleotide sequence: TGTGCCTCGACGGTAGGACAGGGTGGATGGGAAGCTTTCTTT. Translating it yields CASTVGQGGWEAFF.

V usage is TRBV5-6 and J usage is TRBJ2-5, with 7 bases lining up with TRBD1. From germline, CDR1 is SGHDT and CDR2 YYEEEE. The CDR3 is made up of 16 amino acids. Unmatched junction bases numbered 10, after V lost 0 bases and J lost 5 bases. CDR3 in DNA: TGTGCCAGCAGCTTGGCCCCCACAGGGGCTTGGGAGACCCAGTACTTC. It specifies CASSLAPTGAWETQYF.